These 2 T cell receptor beta chains originate from one sample sequenced in a study of T cells in Graves' hyperthyroidism and ophthalmopathy (dated 2019 in TCRdb). Library creation used multiplex PCR. The sequencer was an Illumina HiSeq 2000. The TCR beta CDR3 regions were amplified from RNA transcripts. A first-round RT-PCR of the TCR CDR3 used the HTBI primer set with the Qiagen OneStep RT-PCR kit. The raw public reads went through TCRdb reprocessing: fastp at Q25, MiXCR clone calling, in-frame beta chains kept. Entries are consolidated by CDR3 protein sequence, retaining the most common genes and DNA. This sample comprises 600,000 or so distinct CDR3 sequences, 11% to 15% of them detected only once. The ten largest clonotypes hold less than 9% of the sample. Input material: blood. All receptors derive from a woman aged 18-35 years with Graves' ophthalmopathy.

This clonotype turned up a few times. V usage is TRBV24-1 and J usage is TRBJ1-2; D possibly corresponds to TRBD1 (5 bases). CDR1 and CDR2 from the germline V gene are KGHDR and SFDVKD. V lost 2 bases and J lost 0, with 24 bases in between. The CDR3 runs 20 residues. CDR3 in amino acids: CATSDSPIPHSGTANYGYTF. CDR3 DNA sequence: TGTGCCACCAGTGATTCCCCCATCCCACACTCCGGGACGGCTAACTATGGCTACACCTTC.

This clonotype has ten or more counts. The chain couples TRBV11-2 to TRBJ2-1; TRBD2 matches at 7 bases. The junction had 5 bases not matched to a gene; V was cut back by 4 bases and J by 5 bases. Germline V CDR1 and CDR2: SGHAT, FQNNGV. The CDR3 sequence is 14 residues long. CDR3 residues: CASSSSRGDNEQFF. The CDR3 DNA follows: TGTGCCAGCAGCTCATCCCGGGGGGACAATGAGCAGTTCTTC. Using reference TRBV11-2 and TRBJ2-1 for the parts outside the CDR3, the full variable domain is EAGVAQSPRYKIIEKRQSVAFWCNPISGHATLYWYQQILGQGPKLLIQFQNNGVVDDSQLPKDRFSAERLKGVDSTLKIQPAKLEDSAVYLCASSSSRGDNEQFFGPGTRLTVL.